This TCR beta chain was identified in a study of cytomegalovirus exposure and HLA in healthy donors. The assay was immunoSEQ multiplex PCR, and TCRdb's table has in-frame clones only and misses some. The sample includes 110,000 or so clones, 70% to 90% of them seen just once. Concerning this clone itself: Other DNA sequences in this specimen translate into the identical CDR3.

CDR1 is SEHNR, CDR2 FQNEAQ, per germline (reference sequence). The ends were cut back, 1 base at V and 1 base at J, with 7 bases in the middle. This CDR3 is 14 amino acids long. The sequence came from a man aged 18 to 30 in good health and CMV-seronegative. Specimen: PBMCs. The genes are TRBV7-9 and TRBJ1-1; perhaps TRBD1 as D (6 bases). DNA for the CDR3: TGTGCCAGCAGCTTAGGGACAGCGAACACTGAAGCTTTCTTT. The encoded protein is CASSLGTANTEAFF.